The clone carrying this TCR beta chain was counted many times. TCRdb re-called the 5' RACE reads through MiXCR, storing one row per CDR3 protein. This sample has over 55,000 distinct CDR3 sequences, with about a tenth found just once. This record belongs to a study of neurological immune-mediated disorders. Regarding time point: longitudinal time-point 1 (baseline). The receptor's source is a man aged 30-40 years in good health. The sequenced sample consisted of PBMCs.

For the CDR3, the DNA is TGTGCCACCAGCAGAGCCAGGGGGGTTTACGGTGAGCAGTTCTTC. Its translation: CATSRARGVYGEQFF. V gene TRBV15 combines with J gene TRBJ2-1, with TRBD1 as a possible D gene (7 bases). The CDR3 is made up of 15 amino acids. Germline V gene sequence: CDR1 LNHNV, CDR2 YYDKDF (reference sequence). V was pared by 1 base and J by 9 bases, with 16 bases between.